These 15 T cell receptor beta chains were all obtained from the same sample, sequenced in a study of cytomegalovirus exposure and HLA in healthy donors. The repertoire was sequenced with immunoSEQ multiplex PCR; TCRdb's copy has only in-frame clones and lacks some. The sample has approximately 99,000 clones, around 85% seen once. The material sequenced was PBMCs. The receptors were sampled from a woman younger than 35 in good health and CMV-seronegative.

The rearrangement uses TRBV7-6 and TRBJ2-7; 9 bases line up with TRBD1. J lost 3 bases, V lost 3 bases, and 9 bases had no gene match. This CDR3 is built from 16 residues. In germline, CDR1 is SGHVS, CDR2 FNYEAQ. Here the CDR3 DNA reads TGTGCCAGCAGCTTGGAGATCGGACAGGGGAACTACGAGCAGTACTTC. This translates into CASSLEIGQGNYEQYF.

This chain links TRBV6-1 with TRBJ2-7, with 8 bases identical to TRBD1. V dropped 4 bases and J dropped 2; count of bases not matched to a gene: 7. The CDR3 runs 15 residues. Germline CDR1 MNHNS, CDR2 SASEGT. The CDR3 coding sequence is TGTGCCAGCAGTGTTTCCCTGACAGGGGCCTACGAGCAGTACTTC. Amino acids: CASSVSLTGAYEQYF.

V gene TRBV4-2 combines with J gene TRBJ2-2, with 8 positions matching TRBD2. Per the germline V gene, CDR1 is LGHNA and CDR2 is YNFKEQ. After removal of 1 base from V and 7 bases from J, the junction contained 8 bases not matched to a gene. The CDR3 is 16 residues long. As DNA, the CDR3 is TGTGCCAGCAGCCAAGTGACGGGGGGGGGCGTCGGGGAGCTGTTTTTT. Translation: CASSQVTGGGVGELFF.

Concerning this clone itself: The identical CDR3 is also encoded by other nucleotide sequences in the sample. The chain uses TRBV6-6 and TRBJ2-3, with D uncertain. Per the germline V gene, CDR1 is MNHNY and CDR2 is SVGAGI (reference sequence). V lost 2 bases to trimming and J lost 5 bases, with 5 bases between them. CDR3 length equals 12 residues. The CDR3 nucleotides are TGTGCCAGCAGTTACACTCTAGATACGCAGTATTTT. It is translated as CASSYTLDTQYF.

The chain links TRBV4-1 to TRBJ1-4, with D perhaps matching TRBD1 (5 bases). Germline CDR1 and CDR2: MGHRA and YSYEKL. This CDR3 is built from 14 residues. V was cut by 4 bases and J by 8 bases, with 14 bases left in between. CDR3 nucleotide sequence: TGCGCCAGCAGCCCCCTGCAGGGTTTGGAAAAACTGTTTTTT. It translates to CASSPLQGLEKLFF.

This clone is a singleton in its sample. The chain carries TRBV5-1 and TRBJ1-1; 7 bases align to TRBD1. V shed 3 bases, J shed 1 base, and the junction held 15 bases outside the gene matches. Germline values: CDR1 SGHRS, CDR2 YFSETQ. The CDR3 runs to 18 residues. CDR3 sequence reads: CASSSAGRDSGWNTEAFF. In DNA form, the CDR3 reads TGCGCCAGCAGCTCCGCCGGTAGGGACAGTGGTTGGAACACTGAAGCTTTCTTT.

A note on this clone: At one boundary the junction diverges from the germline segment, which might be a read error. The CDR3 loop is CASSHSGRGKDF. The CDR3 DNA follows: TGTGCCAGCAGCCATTCAGGGAGGGGTAAGGACTTC. The V and J genes are TRBV7-8 and TRBJ2-7; 7 nucleotides match TRBD2. The CDR3 runs 12 residues. From germline, CDR1 is SGHVS and CDR2 FQNEAQ.

The gene calls are TRBV7-2 and TRBJ1-2; D unclear. CDR1 is SGHTA and CDR2 is FQGNSA in the germline V gene. Trimming pared 5 bases from V and 8 bases from J, leaving 21 bases between. This CDR3 contains 15 residues. In nucleotides, the CDR3 is TGTGCCAGCAGCCCGGAGATAACCGGGTCGTCCGGCTACACCTTC. Translating it yields CASSPEITGSSGYTF. The variable domain in full, with the rest retrieved from reference TRBV7-2 and TRBJ1-2, is GAGVSQSPSNKVTEKGKDVELRCDPISGHTALYWYRQSLGQGLEFLIYFQGNSAPDKSGLPSDRFSAERTGGSVSTLTIQRTQQEDSAVYLCASSPEITGSSGYTFGSGTRLTVV.

The chain is built from TRBV5-1 and TRBJ2-5; TRBD1 matches 9 bases. This CDR3 has 15 amino acids. V lost 5 bases and J lost 4; bases outside the gene matches: 9. CDR1 is SGHRS, CDR2 YFSETQ, per germline. CDR3 sequence reads: CASRSYRQGGETQYF. CDR3 DNA: TGCGCCAGCAGATCTTATAGACAGGGGGGAGAGACCCAGTACTTC.

The chain carries TRBV30 and TRBJ1-1, with TRBD1 matching 10 bases. The ends lost 5 bases at V and 0 bases at J; junction bases unmatched: 6. Germline lookup yields CDR1 GTSNPN and CDR2 SVGIG (reference sequence). The CDR3 contains 15 residues. The DNA of the CDR3 is TGTGCCTGGTTTAGACAGGGGGCCCTGAACACTGAAGCTTTCTTT. This gives the protein CAWFRQGALNTEAFF.

The rearrangement links TRBV4-2 to TRBJ2-2; possibly TRBD1 for D (6 bases). The CDR3 length is 16 residues. CDR1 is LGHNA, CDR2 YNFKEQ, per germline. V was pared by 0 bases and J by 0 bases, with 8 bases between. The CDR3 protein is CASSQDTGTNTGELFF. The CDR3 bases are TGTGCCAGCAGCCAAGATACAGGGACGAACACCGGGGAGCTGTTTTTT.

The genes are TRBV2 and TRBJ2-7; 7 bases map to TRBD2. The CDR3 extends over 12 amino acids. Germline V gene data show CDR1 as SNHLY and CDR2 as FYNNEI. Trimming removed 6 bases from V and 7 bases from J; junction bases left unmatched: 6. The CDR3 here is CASSPTGREQYF. The CDR3 DNA reads TGTGCCAGCAGCCCGACCGGGAGGGAGCAGTACTTC.

The chain combines TRBV6-1 with TRBJ2-2; D perhaps matches TRBD2 (6 bases). Germline assignment: CDR1 MNHNS and CDR2 SASEGT. The CDR3 runs to 15 residues. Deletions cut 6 bases from V and 2 bases from J, with 13 bases between. The CDR3 reads CASSWDSGNTGELFF. The CDR3, as DNA: TGTGCCAGCAGCTGGGATAGCGGAAACACCGGGGAGCTGTTTTTT.

The count of this clone is one. CDR3 nucleotides: TGTGCCAGCAACCCCGGGACACAGAACACTGAAGCTTTCTTT. Translated, it gives CASNPGTQNTEAFF. The chain is built from TRBV6-5 and TRBJ1-1; D is possibly TRBD1 (6 bases). Germline V CDR1 and CDR2: MNHEY, SVGAGI. This CDR3 has 14 amino acids. Trimming took off 7 bases at V and 1 base at J, with 13 bases between the two ends.

The chain links TRBV20-1 to TRBJ2-5; no definite D call. This CDR3 comprises 11 residues. V was cut by 3 bases and J by 4 bases, with 6 bases left in between. Germline-derived CDR1 and CDR2 are DFQATT and SNEGSKA (reference sequence). The CDR3 spells CSASFRETQYF. The CDR3 DNA is TGCAGTGCTAGCTTCAGAGAGACCCAGTACTTC.